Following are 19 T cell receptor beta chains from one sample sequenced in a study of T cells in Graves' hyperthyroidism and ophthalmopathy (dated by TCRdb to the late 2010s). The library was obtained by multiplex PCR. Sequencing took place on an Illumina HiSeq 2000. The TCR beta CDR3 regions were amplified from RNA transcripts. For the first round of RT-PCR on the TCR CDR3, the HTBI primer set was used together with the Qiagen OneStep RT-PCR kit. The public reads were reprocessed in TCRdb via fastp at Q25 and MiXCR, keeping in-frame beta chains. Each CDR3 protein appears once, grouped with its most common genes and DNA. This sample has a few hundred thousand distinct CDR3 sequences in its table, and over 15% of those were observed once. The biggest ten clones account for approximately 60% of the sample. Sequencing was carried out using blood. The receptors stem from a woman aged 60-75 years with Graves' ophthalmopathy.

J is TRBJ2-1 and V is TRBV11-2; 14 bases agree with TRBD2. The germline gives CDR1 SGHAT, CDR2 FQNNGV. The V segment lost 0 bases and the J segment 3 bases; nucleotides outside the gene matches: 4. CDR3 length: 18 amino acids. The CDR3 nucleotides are TGTGCCAGCAGCTTAGATGGGACTAGCGGGGGTGTCTACAATGAGCAGTTCTTC. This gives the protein CASSLDGTSGGVYNEQFF.

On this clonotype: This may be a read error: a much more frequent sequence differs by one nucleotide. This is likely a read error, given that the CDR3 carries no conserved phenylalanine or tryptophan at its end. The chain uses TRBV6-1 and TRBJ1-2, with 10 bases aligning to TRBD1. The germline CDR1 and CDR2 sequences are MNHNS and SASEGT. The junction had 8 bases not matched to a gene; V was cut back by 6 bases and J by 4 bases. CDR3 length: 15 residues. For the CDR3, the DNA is TGTGCCAGCAGATCCGGGACAGGGGACAGCTATGGCTACACCATC. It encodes CASRSGTGDSYGYTI.

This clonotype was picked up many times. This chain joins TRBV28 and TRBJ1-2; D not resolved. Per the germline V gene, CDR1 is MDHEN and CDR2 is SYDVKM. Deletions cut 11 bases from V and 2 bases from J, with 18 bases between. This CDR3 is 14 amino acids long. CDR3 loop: CASVASGRNYGYTF. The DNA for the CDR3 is TGTGCCTCCGTTGCAAGTGGTAGAAACTATGGCTACACCTTC.

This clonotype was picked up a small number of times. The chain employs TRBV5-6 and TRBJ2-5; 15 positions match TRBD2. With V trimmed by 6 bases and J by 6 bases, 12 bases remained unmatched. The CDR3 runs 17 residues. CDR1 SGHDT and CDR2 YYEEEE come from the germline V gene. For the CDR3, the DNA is TGTGCCAGCAAGACGGGACTAGCGGGAGGAAAGGCGAAGACCCAGTACTTC. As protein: CASKTGLAGGKAKTQYF.

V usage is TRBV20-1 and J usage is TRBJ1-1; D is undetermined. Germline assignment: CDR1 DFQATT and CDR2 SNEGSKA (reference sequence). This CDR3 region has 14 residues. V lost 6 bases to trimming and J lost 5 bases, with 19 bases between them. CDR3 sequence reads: CSAKPGPYRTEAFF. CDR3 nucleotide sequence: TGCAGTGCGAAACCGGGCCCTTATAGGACTGAAGCTTTCTTT.

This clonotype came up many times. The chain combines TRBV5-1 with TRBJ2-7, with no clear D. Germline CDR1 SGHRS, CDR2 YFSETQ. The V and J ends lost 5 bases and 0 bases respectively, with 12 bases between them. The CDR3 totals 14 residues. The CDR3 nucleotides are TGCGCCAGCAGACCAGGACCGTCCTCCTACGAGCAGTACTTC. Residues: CASRPGPSSYEQYF.

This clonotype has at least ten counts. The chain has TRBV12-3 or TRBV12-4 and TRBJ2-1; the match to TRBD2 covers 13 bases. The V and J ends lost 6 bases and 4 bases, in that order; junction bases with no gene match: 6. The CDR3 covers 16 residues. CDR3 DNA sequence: TGTGCCAGCAGATTCCGACTAGCGGGGGGATACAATGAGCAGTTCTTC. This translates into CASRFRLAGGYNEQFF.

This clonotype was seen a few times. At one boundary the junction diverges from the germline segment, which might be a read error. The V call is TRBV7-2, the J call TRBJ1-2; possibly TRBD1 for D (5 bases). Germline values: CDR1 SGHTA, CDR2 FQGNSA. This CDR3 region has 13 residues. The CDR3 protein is CASSSGGAPPGPF. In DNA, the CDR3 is TGTGCCAGCAGCAGTGGAGGGGCCCCCCCTGGGCCCTTC.

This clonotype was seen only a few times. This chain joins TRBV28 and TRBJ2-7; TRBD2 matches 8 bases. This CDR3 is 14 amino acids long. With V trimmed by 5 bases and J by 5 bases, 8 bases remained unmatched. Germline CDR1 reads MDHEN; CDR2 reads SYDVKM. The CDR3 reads CASSPPRGGHEQYF. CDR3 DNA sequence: TGTGCCAGCAGTCCACCCCGGGGGGGCCACGAGCAGTACTTC.

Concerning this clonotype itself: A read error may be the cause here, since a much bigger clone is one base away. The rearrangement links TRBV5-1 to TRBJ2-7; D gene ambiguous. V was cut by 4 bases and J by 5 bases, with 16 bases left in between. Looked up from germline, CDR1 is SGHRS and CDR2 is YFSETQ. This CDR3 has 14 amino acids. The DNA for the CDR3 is TGCGCCAGCAGCCCCCGGGTTAATTTTGACGAGCAGTACTTC. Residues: CASSPRVNFDEQYF.

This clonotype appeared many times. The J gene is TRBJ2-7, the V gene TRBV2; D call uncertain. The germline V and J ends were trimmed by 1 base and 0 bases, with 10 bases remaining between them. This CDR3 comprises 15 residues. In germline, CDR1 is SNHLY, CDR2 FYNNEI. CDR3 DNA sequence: TGTGCCAGCAGTGAAGAGGGTTGGTACTCCTACGAGCAGTACTTC. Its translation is CASSEEGWYSYEQYF.

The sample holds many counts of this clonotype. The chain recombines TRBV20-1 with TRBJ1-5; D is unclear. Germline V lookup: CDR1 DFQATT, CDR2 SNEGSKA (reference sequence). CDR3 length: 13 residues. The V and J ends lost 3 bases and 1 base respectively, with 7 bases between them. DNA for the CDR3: TGCAGTGCTAGGGTAGACAGCAATCAGCCCCAGCATTTT. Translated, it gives CSARVDSNQPQHF.

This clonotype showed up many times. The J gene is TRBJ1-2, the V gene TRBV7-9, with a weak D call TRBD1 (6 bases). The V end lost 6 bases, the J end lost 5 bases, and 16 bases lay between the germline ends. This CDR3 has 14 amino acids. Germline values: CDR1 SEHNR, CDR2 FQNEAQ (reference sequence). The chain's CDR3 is CASSRQATTYGYTF. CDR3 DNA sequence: TGTGCCAGCAGTAGACAGGCCACTACTTATGGCTACACCTTC.

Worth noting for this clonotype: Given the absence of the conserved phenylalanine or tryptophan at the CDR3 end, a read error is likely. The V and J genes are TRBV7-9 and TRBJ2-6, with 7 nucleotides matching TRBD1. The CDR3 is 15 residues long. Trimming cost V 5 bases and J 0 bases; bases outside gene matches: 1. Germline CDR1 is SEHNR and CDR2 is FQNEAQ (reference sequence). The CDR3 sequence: CASSRQGSGANVLTL. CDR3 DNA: TGTGCCAGCAGCCGACAGGGCTCTGGGGCCAACGTCCTGACTCTC.

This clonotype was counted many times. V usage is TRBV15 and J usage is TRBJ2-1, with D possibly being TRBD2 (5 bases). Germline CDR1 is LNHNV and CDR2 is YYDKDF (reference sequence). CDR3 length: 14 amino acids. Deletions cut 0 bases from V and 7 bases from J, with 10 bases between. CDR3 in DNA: TGTGCCACCAGCAGAGATTCGGGGTGGAATGAGCAGTTCTTC. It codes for CATSRDSGWNEQFF.

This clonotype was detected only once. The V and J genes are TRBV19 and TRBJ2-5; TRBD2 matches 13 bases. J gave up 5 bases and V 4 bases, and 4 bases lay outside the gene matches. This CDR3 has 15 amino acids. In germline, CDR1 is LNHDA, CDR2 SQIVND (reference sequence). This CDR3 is CASSKGLAGVETQYF. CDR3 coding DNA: TGTGCCAGTAGTAAAGGACTAGCGGGGGTGGAGACCCAGTACTTC.

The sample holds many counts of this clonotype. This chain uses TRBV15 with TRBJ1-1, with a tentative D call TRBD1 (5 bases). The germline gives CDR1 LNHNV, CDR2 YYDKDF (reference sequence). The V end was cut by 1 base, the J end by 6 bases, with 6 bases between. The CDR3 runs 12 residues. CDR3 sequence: CATSRVGAEAFF. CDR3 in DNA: TGTGCCACCAGCAGAGTAGGGGCTGAAGCTTTCTTT.

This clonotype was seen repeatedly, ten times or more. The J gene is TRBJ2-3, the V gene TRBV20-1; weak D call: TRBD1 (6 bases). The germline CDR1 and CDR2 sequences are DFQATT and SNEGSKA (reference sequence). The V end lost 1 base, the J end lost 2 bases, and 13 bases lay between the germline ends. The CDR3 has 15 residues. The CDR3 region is CSARGGQLLTDTQYF. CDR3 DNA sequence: TGCAGTGCTAGAGGGGGACAACTTCTCACAGATACGCAGTATTTT.

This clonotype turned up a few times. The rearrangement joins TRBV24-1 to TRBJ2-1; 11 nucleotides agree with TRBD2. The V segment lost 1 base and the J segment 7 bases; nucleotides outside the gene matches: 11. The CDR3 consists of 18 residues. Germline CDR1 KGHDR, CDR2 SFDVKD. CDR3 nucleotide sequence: TGTGCCACCAGTGATTTTCCAGCGGGACTAGCGGCCGGGAATGAGCAGTTCTTC. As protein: CATSDFPAGLAAGNEQFF.